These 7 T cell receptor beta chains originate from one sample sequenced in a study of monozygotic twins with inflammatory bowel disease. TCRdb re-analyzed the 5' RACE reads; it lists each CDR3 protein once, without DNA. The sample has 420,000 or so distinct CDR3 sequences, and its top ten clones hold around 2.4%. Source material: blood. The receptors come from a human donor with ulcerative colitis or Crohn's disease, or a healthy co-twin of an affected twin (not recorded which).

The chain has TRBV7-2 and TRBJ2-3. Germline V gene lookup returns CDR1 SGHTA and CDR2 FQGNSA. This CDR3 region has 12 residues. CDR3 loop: CASSLVTNTQYF.

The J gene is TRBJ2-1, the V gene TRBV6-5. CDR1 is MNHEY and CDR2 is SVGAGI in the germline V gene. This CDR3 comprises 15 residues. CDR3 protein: CASSYSARTVNEQFF.

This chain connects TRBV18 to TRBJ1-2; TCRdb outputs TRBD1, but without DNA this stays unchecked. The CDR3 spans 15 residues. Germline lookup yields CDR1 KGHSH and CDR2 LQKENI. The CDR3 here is CASSRDGKSNYGYTF.

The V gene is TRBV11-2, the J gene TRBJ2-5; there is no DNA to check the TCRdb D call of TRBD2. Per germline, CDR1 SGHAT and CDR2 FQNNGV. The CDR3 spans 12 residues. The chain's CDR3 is CASKRGGETQYF.

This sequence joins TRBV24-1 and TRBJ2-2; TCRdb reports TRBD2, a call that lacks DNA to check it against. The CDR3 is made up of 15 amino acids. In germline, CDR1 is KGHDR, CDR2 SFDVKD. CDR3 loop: CATSERERPTGELFF.

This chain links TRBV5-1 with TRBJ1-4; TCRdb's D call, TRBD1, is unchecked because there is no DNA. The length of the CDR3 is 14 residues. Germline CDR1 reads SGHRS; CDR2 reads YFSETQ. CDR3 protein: CASRSGPTNEKLFF.

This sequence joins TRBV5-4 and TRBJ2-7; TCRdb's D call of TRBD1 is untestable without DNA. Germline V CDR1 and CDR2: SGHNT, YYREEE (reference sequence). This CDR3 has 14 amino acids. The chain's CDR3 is CASSPRQGAAKQYF.